The sequence of this TCR beta chain was determined in a study of beta chain features in type 1 diabetes. CDR1 and CDR2 from the germline V gene are MGHDK and SYGVNS. The CDR3 spans 17 residues. J was trimmed by 9 bases and V by 1 base; bases with no gene match: 15. Every isolated RNA sample was fully reverse transcribed, so sequencing captured expressed TCRB transcripts. Deep immunoSEQ sequencing covered naive, central memory and regulatory T cell samples. Clones were read by immunoSEQ multiplex PCR, and TCRdb kept only the in-frame ones, dropping some. The profile shows hundreds of thousands of clones, 15% to 17% of them singletons. This clone appeared a few times.

The source of this sequence is a man aged 18 to 30 in good health. This chain uses TRBV25-1 with TRBJ2-7; 10 bases fit TRBD1. What was sequenced was naive CD4+ T cells from blood. In DNA, the CDR3 is TGTGCCAGCAGTGAATGGCCACGGACAGGGGGAAGTGTGCGGCAGTACTTC. This gives the protein CASSEWPRTGGSVRQYF.